This TCR beta chain was documented in a study of a mutant IDH1 vaccine in newly diagnosed glioma. Study-wide background: Eight vaccinations were given in weeks 1, 3, 5, 7, 11, 15, 19 and 23. An approximately 62% male, approximately 38% female split and a mean age of about 40 years characterized treated patients. Patients got their first vaccination 4-6 weeks after radiotherapy alone, or with temozolomide cycles. Earlier therapy was either radiotherapy, temozolomide, or both, and most got both.

Sample time point: week 11, during vaccination. Mutant IDH1 20-mer peptide, at 300 ug, made up each vaccine dose, with topical imiquimod. Here immunoSEQ multiplex PCR was the method, and the copy in TCRdb shows in-frame clones only, minus some. The sample has tens of thousands of clones, 78% seen once. Trimming took 7 bases from V and 1 from J, leaving 19 bases between them. Germline CDR1 and CDR2: SEHNR and FQNEAQ (reference sequence). CDR3 length equals 16 residues. Turning to this clone: Its target is not known.

Sample: PBMCs, taken from a glioma patient whose treatment included an IDH1 peptide vaccine. This sequence was found in a young man with glioma. The gene calls are TRBV7-9 and TRBJ2-5; D is perhaps TRBD2 (5 bases). The chain's CDR3 is CASTSVSGVPQETQYF. The CDR3 DNA reads TGTGCCAGCACCTCAGTGAGCGGAGTCCCCCAAGAGACCCAGTACTTC. Using reference TRBV7-9 and TRBJ2-5 for the parts outside the CDR3, the full variable domain is DTGVSQNPRHKITKRGQNVTFRCDPISEHNRLYWYRQTLGQGPEFLTYFQNEAQLEKSRLLSDRFSAERPKGSFSTLEIQRTEQGDSAMYLCASTSVSGVPQETQYFGPGTRLLVL.